This T cell receptor beta chain derives from a study of blood T cell repertoires in COVID-19. This table comes from immunoSEQ multiplex PCR, and its TCRdb copy is limited to in-frame clones, with some not included. The table includes approximately 200,000 clones, roughly 79% detected once. V lost 3 bases to trimming and J lost 0 bases; unmatched junction nucleotides: 8. The CDR3 loop spans 16 amino acids. The V gene's germline CDR1 is LNHDA and CDR2 SQIVND (reference sequence). The V gene is TRBV19, the J gene TRBJ2-7; TRBD2 aligns across 7 bases. Sequencing was done on a sample of peripheral blood. The clonotype was recovered from a human donor with acute or convalescent COVID-19. The donor label of this sample is uncertain. CDR3 coding DNA: TGTGCCAGTAGTATTGACTCCGGGACTATCTCCTACGAGCAGTACTTC. Protein product: CASSIDSGTISYEQYF.